These 17 T cell receptor beta chains were sequenced from one sample in a study of CD4 T cells in relation to SARS-CoV-2 and coronaviruses. The assay was immunoSEQ multiplex PCR, and TCRdb's table has in-frame clones only and misses some. The table lists approximately 41,000 clones, roughly 80% of them singletons. Their recognized antigens are unknown. Specimen: memory CD4+ T cells from PBMCs, cultured in vitro. These TCRs come from an adult with COVID-19.

The V call is TRBV9, the J call TRBJ2-5, with TRBD2 matching 12 bases. CDR3 size: 15 residues. V was clipped by 1 base and J by 2 bases; unmatched bases: 0. The germline CDR1 and CDR2 sequences are SGDLS and YYNGEE. The CDR3 region is CASSVLAGGQETQYF. The CDR3 nucleotides are TGTGCCAGCAGCGTACTAGCGGGAGGGCAAGAGACCCAGTACTTC.

This clone was observed a handful of times. V gene TRBV7-9 combines with J gene TRBJ2-1; the match to TRBD1 covers 8 bases. CDR3 length: 14 amino acids. The J segment lost 4 bases and the V segment lost 3 bases, leaving 2 bases of the junction unmatched. Germline V gives CDR1 SEHNR, CDR2 FQNEAQ (reference sequence). This CDR3 is CASSLGQVYNEQFF. The CDR3 nucleotides read TGTGCCAGCAGCTTGGGACAGGTTTACAATGAGCAGTTCTTC.

The chain has TRBV5-4 and TRBJ2-1, with D perhaps TRBD2 (6 bases). V was trimmed by 4 bases and J by 4 bases, leaving 15 bases between them. The CDR3 loop spans 15 amino acids. In germline, CDR1 is SGHNT, CDR2 YYREEE (reference sequence). CDR3 coding DNA: TGTGCCAGCAGCGTCCTAGCGTCTGCTTACAATGAGCAGTTCTTC. Translating it yields CASSVLASAYNEQFF.

The rearrangement uses TRBV28 and TRBJ2-5, with 7 bases identical to TRBD1. This CDR3 is 14 amino acids long. Germline CDR1 reads MDHEN; CDR2 reads SYDVKM. The V and J ends lost 2 bases and 5 bases, in that order; junction bases with no gene match: 5. CDR3 nucleotide sequence: TGTGCCAGCAGTTTAAGGGGGCGCGATGAGACCCAGTACTTC. Amino acids: CASSLRGRDETQYF.

The rearrangement uses TRBV14 and TRBJ2-5, with no clear D. The CDR3 runs to 12 residues. V was trimmed by 3 bases and J by 5 bases, leaving 7 bases between them. CDR1 is SGHDN, CDR2 FVKESK, per germline. In DNA form, the CDR3 reads TGTGCCAGCAGCCATACGGCGGAGACCCAGTACTTC. Translated: CASSHTAETQYF.

The CDR3 nucleotides read TGTGCCAGCAGTCCTGTTTGGGGGGTAGAGGGCTACACCTTC. Amino acids: CASSPVWGVEGYTF. The chain employs TRBV28 and TRBJ1-2, with a possible D match to TRBD1 (5 bases). The ends were cut back, 5 bases at V and 8 bases at J, with 18 bases in the middle. CDR1 and CDR2 from the germline V gene are MDHEN and SYDVKM. This CDR3 has 14 amino acids.

The rearrangement joins TRBV28 to TRBJ2-2; D is undetermined. Germline V gives CDR1 MDHEN, CDR2 SYDVKM. Trimming removed 6 bases from V and 4 bases from J, with 12 bases in between. The CDR3 totals 14 residues. The CDR3 sequence: CASRPISSTGELFF. DNA for the CDR3: TGTGCCAGCAGGCCTATTAGCAGCACCGGGGAGCTGTTTTTT.

The rearrangement joins TRBV9 to TRBJ2-1; the match to TRBD1 covers 11 bases. The V and J ends lost 4 bases and 7 bases, in that order; junction bases with no gene match: 7. The CDR3 runs 15 residues. From germline, CDR1 is SGDLS and CDR2 YYNGEE. The CDR3 bases are TGTGCCAGCAGCTTCGGGACAGGGGGGTCTAATGAGCAGTTCTTC. Translating gives CASSFGTGGSNEQFF.

This chain joins TRBV12-3 or TRBV12-4 and TRBJ2-1; weak D call: TRBD2 (6 bases). This CDR3 region has 12 residues. V lost 6 bases to trimming and J lost 12 bases, with 15 bases between them. This chain's CDR3 is CASRLGLEGQFF. The CDR3, as DNA: TGTGCCAGCAGGCTGGGGTTGGAGGGGCAGTTCTTC.

Only one count was recorded for this clone. The J gene is TRBJ2-3, the V gene TRBV5-1, with 7 bases identical to TRBD1. The CDR3 covers 16 residues. Germline values: CDR1 SGHRS, CDR2 YFSETQ. With V trimmed by 0 bases and J by 3 bases, 7 bases remained unmatched. CDR3: CASSLAPGQSTDTQYF. The CDR3 coding sequence is TGCGCCAGCAGCTTGGCACCGGGACAGTCAACAGATACGCAGTATTTT. Filled out from reference TRBV5-1 and TRBJ2-3, the complete variable domain reads KAGVTQTPRYLIKTRGQQVTLSCSPISGHRSVSWYQQTPGQGLQFLFEYFSETQRNKGNFPGRFSGRQFSNSRSEMNVSTLELGDSALYLCASSLAPGQSTDTQYFGPGTRLTVL.

This chain connects TRBV4-3 to TRBJ1-6; TRBD1 matches at 10 bases. Trimming removed 5 bases from V and 7 bases from J; junction bases left unmatched: 5. Per germline, CDR1 LGHNA and CDR2 YSLEER. The CDR3 length is 15 residues. As DNA, the CDR3 is TGCGCCAGCAGCTACCGGGACAGGGGAAATTCACCCCTCCACTTT. Amino acid sequence: CASSYRDRGNSPLHF.

The DNA for the CDR3 is TGTGCCAGCAGCTTGACAGGTGCCTATGGCTACACCTTC. As protein: CASSLTGAYGYTF. The V and J genes are TRBV7-9 and TRBJ1-2; D possibly corresponds to TRBD1 (6 bases). Deletions cut 3 bases from V and 4 bases from J, with 9 bases between. Germline V gives CDR1 SEHNR, CDR2 FQNEAQ (reference sequence). CDR3 length: 13 amino acids.

This chain links TRBV7-2 with TRBJ1-3, with D uncertain. The CDR3 covers 17 residues. The V gene lost 5 bases and the J gene lost 3 bases, with 20 bases spanning the gap. Germline assignment: CDR1 SGHTA and CDR2 FQGNSA. The CDR3 is CASSLVSTSQNGNTIYF. For the CDR3, the DNA is TGTGCCAGCAGCCTAGTTTCGACCAGCCAAAATGGAAACACCATATATTTT. Using reference TRBV7-2 and TRBJ1-3 for the parts outside the CDR3, the full variable domain is GAGVSQSPSNKVTEKGKDVELRCDPISGHTALYWYRQSLGQGLEFLIYFQGNSAPDKSGLPSDRFSAERTGGSVSTLTIQRTQQEDSAVYLCASSLVSTSQNGNTIYFGEGSWLTVV.

V and J are TRBV18 and TRBJ1-3, with TRBD1 identical over 8 bases. The CDR3 consists of 17 residues. Trimming took 2 bases from V and 9 from J; bases not matched to a gene: 15. The V gene's germline CDR1 is KGHSH and CDR2 LQKENI. The CDR3 nucleotides read TGTGCCAGCTCACCAAGGATACCGGACAGGGTTTATGGCACCATATATTTT. Amino acid sequence: CASSPRIPDRVYGTIYF. Together with reference TRBV18 and TRBJ1-3, the CDR3 gives the full variable domain: NAGVMQNPRHLVRRRGQEARLRCSPMKGHSHVYWYRQLPEEGLKFMVYLQKENIIDESGMPKERFSAEFPKEGPSILRIQQVVRGDSAAYFCASSPRIPDRVYGTIYFGEGSWLTVV.

This chain joins TRBV2 and TRBJ1-5, with TRBD1 matching over 10 bases. This CDR3 is 13 amino acids long. Germline V gives CDR1 SNHLY, CDR2 FYNNEI. The junction had 0 bases not matched to a gene; V was cut back by 4 bases and J by 6 bases. CDR3 bases: TGTGCCAGCAGTGGGACAGGGGGTCAGCCCCAGCATTTT. Encoded protein: CASSGTGGQPQHF.

As DNA, the CDR3 is TGTGCCAGCAGGGAGAGTGAGACCCAGTACTTC. It translates to CASRESETQYF. The V gene is TRBV28, the J gene TRBJ2-5; D not certain. Trimming left V 6 bases short and J 5 bases short, with 7 bases between. Germline V gene sequence: CDR1 MDHEN, CDR2 SYDVKM. CDR3 length equals 11 residues.

The V gene is TRBV6-1, the J gene TRBJ2-6; D gene uncertain. The germline V gene encodes CDR1 MNHNS and CDR2 SASEGT. V lost 1 base to trimming and J lost 2 bases, with 6 bases between them. The CDR3 is 15 residues long. The CDR3 spells CASSEGGAGANVLTF. Here the CDR3 DNA reads TGTGCCAGCAGTGAAGGCGGAGCTGGGGCCAACGTCCTGACTTTC.